What follows describes a single T cell receptor (beta chain). This sample is drawn from a study of shared clonotypes between healthy human individuals. The CDR3 extends over 14 amino acids. V lost 4 bases and J 0 bases, leaving 11 bases between the germline ends. Execution of the assay was at deep level. Sequencing was performed with immunoSEQ multiplex PCR; in TCRdb, only in-frame clones are kept and a portion is missing. The repertoire consists of about 110,000 clones, with around 64% occurring once and the leading ten covering approximately 24%. Every one of the donors was a Caucasian adult that lived in Nashville, Tennessee.

The chain employs TRBV5-3 and TRBJ2-7; D might be TRBD1 (5 bases). TRBV5-3 falls under the ORF class, with uncertain function. The sequenced sample consisted of memory CD8+ T cells sorted from blood. Indicated subset: CD45RO+ cells pooled with CCR7-negative TemRA cells. The receptor was derived from a woman in her 30s in good health. This chain's CDR3 is CARSRGQSSYEQYF. The DNA of the CDR3 is TGTGCCAGAAGCAGGGGTCAGAGCTCCTACGAGCAGTACTTC.